The clone carrying this TCR beta chain was detected many times. The source of the sample is a study of T cells after yellow fever vaccination. Germline lookup yields CDR1 SGHTA and CDR2 FQGNSA. The CDR3 covers 13 residues. V was cut by 5 bases and J by 3 bases, with 10 bases left in between. Using its own MiXCR run on the 5' RACE reads, TCRdb lists one record per CDR3 protein. The table has about 200,000 distinct CDR3 sequences, less than 3.5% seen once. This clonotype was obtained from a man younger than 35 who received the YFV17D yellow fever vaccine. This chain joins TRBV7-2 and TRBJ1-1; D perhaps matches TRBD1 (6 bases). The sequencing used CD4+ T cells sorted from PBMCs, collected 10 days after the yellow fever booster vaccination. The CDR3 coding sequence is TGTGCCAGCAGCAAATACAGGGACACTGAAGCTTTCTTT. Translation: CASSKYRDTEAFF.